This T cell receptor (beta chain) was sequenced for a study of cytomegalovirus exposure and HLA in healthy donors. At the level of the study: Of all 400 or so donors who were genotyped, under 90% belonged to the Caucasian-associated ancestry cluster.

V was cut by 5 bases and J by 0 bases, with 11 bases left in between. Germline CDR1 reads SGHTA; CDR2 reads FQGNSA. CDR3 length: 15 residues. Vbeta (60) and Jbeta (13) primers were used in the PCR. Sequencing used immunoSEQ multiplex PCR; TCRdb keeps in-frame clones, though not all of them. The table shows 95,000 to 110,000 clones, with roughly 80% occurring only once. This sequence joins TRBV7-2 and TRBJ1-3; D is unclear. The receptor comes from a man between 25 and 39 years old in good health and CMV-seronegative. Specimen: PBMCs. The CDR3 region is CASSPMGRSGNTIYF. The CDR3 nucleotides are TGTGCCAGCAGCCCCATGGGCCGCTCTGGAAACACCATATATTTT.